The clone carrying this T cell receptor beta chain has a count of ten or more. Its matching antigen is unknown. This sample includes further DNA sequences coding for the same CDR3. Assay: immunoSEQ multiplex PCR; the TCRdb copy retains only in-frame clones and omits some. Of roughly 1 million clones listed, 65% to 75% are singletons. The investigators split CD4+ cells into a CD45RA+ naive subset and a CD45RA-negative memory subset. The data belong to a study of shared clonotypes between healthy human individuals. Whole-study findings and limits: Generally, estimated richness proved larger in naive subsets than it did in memory subsets.

Per germline, CDR1 SGHAT and CDR2 FQNNGV. V was clipped by 0 bases and J by 5 bases, with 10 bases between them. The CDR3 length is 15 residues. This receptor was taken from a man younger than 35 in good health. Input material: memory CD4+ T cells sorted from blood. Specified subset: CD45RA-negative fraction. V gene TRBV11-2 combines with J gene TRBJ2-2; D is perhaps TRBD2 (6 bases). Here the CDR3 reads CASSLEGGVTGELFF. The CDR3, as DNA: TGTGCCAGCAGCTTAGAAGGCGGGGTGACCGGGGAGCTGTTTTTT.